The 17 T cell receptor beta chains reported below all come from one sample, sequenced in a study of shared clonotypes between healthy human individuals. Assay used: immunoSEQ multiplex PCR; TCRdb lists only in-frame clones, some missing. Here the sample spans hundreds of thousands of clones, 90% to 95% being singletons. Naive CD8 cells lacked CD45RO, underwent positive selection for CCR7 and left out terminally differentiated effector memory CD45RA+ cells. Sequencing used naive CD8+ T cells sorted from blood. The source of these receptors is a woman aged 30 to 39 in good health.

CDR3 in amino acids: CASSPSGTSSYNEQFF. CDR3 sequence (DNA): TGTGCCAGCAGCCCTAGCGGGACGAGCTCCTACAATGAGCAGTTCTTC. The chain links TRBV7-9 to TRBJ2-1; 9 nucleotides line up with TRBD2. Trimming took 5 bases from V and 0 from J; bases not matched to a gene: 5. The CDR3 is 16 amino acids. CDR1 is SEHNR, CDR2 FQNEAQ, per germline (reference sequence).

As regards this clone: This same CDR3 is encoded by further DNA sequences in the sample. V gene TRBV19 combines with J gene TRBJ1-1; possibly TRBD1 for D (5 bases). V was clipped by 6 bases and J by 0 bases, with 8 bases between them. Germline CDR1 reads LNHDA; CDR2 reads SQIVND (reference sequence). The CDR3 is 13 amino acids. Here the CDR3 reads CASRRGVNTEAFF. The CDR3 nucleotides read TGTGCCAGTAGGAGAGGGGTGAACACTGAAGCTTTCTTT.

This chain joins TRBV28 and TRBJ1-1; TRBD1 might be the D (6 bases). The germline V gene encodes CDR1 MDHEN and CDR2 SYDVKM. This CDR3 spans 13 amino acids. The V and J ends lost 1 base and 8 bases respectively, with 11 bases between them. The CDR3, as DNA: TGTGCCAGCAGTTTATCAGGGGCCACAGAAGCTTTCTTT. Translating gives CASSLSGATEAFF.

The chain links TRBV7-1 to TRBJ1-5; D uncertain. TRBV7-1 is designated an ORF whose function remains uncertain. The CDR3 covers 15 residues. V shed 3 bases and J shed 3 bases, with 12 bases lying between them. The CDR3 bases are TGTGCCAGCAGCTCGGGCCCGTCCCTCAATCAGCCCCAGCATTTT. Translated, it gives CASSSGPSLNQPQHF.

The V gene is TRBV7-9, the J gene TRBJ2-1; D remains ambiguous. The CDR3 is 12 residues long. The V end was cut by 0 bases, the J end by 6 bases, with 3 bases between. Germline-derived CDR1 and CDR2 are SEHNR and FQNEAQ (reference sequence). In DNA form, the CDR3 reads TGTGCCAGCAGCTTAGCACCCAATGAGCAGTTCTTC. Its protein product is CASSLAPNEQFF. Complete variable domain (other parts from reference TRBV7-9 and TRBJ2-1): DTGVSQNPRHKITKRGQNVTFRCDPISEHNRLYWYRQTLGQGPEFLTYFQNEAQLEKSRLLSDRFSAERPKGSFSTLEIQRTEQGDSAMYLCASSLAPNEQFFGPGTRLTVL.

The chain recombines TRBV13 with TRBJ2-5, with D unresolved. This CDR3 spans 13 amino acids. The germline gives CDR1 PRHDT, CDR2 FYEKMQ (reference sequence). Trimming shortened V by 5 bases and J by 3 bases, and 10 bases separated the two germline ends. For the CDR3, the DNA is TGTGCCAGCAGCAACAGCCCGGAAGAGACCCAGTACTTC. Residues: CASSNSPEETQYF. Supplemented by reference TRBV13 and TRBJ2-5, the full variable domain reads AAGVIQSPRHLIKEKRETATLKCYPIPRHDTVYWYQQGPGQDPQFLISFYEKMQSDKGSIPDRFSAQQFSDYHSELNMSSLELGDSALYFCASSNSPEETQYFGPGTRLLVL.

The rearrangement joins TRBV2 to TRBJ2-7, with D uncertain. CDR3 length equals 16 residues. The V gene lost 0 bases and the J gene lost 4 bases, with 16 bases spanning the gap. Germline V gene data show CDR1 as SNHLY and CDR2 as FYNNEI. The CDR3, as DNA: TGTGCCAGCAGTGAAGCGAGGTATTTTCTCGCTTACGAGCAGTACTTC. Protein product: CASSEARYFLAYEQYF.

The chain joins TRBV28 to TRBJ2-7; D might be TRBD2 (5 bases). CDR3 length equals 17 residues. V was clipped by 3 bases and J by 0 bases, with 18 bases between them. Germline V gene lookup returns CDR1 MDHEN and CDR2 SYDVKM. The DNA for the CDR3 is TGTGCCAGCAGTTTCCCTCCCTGGGATAGCGCCTCCTACGAGCAGTACTTC. Encoded protein: CASSFPPWDSASYEQYF.

The chain links TRBV19 to TRBJ1-1; no firm D call. The CDR3 covers 13 residues. The germline V and J ends were trimmed by 3 bases and 1 base, with 6 bases remaining between them. CDR1 is LNHDA, CDR2 SQIVND, per germline (reference sequence). CDR3 amino acids: CASSISQNTEAFF. CDR3 DNA: TGTGCCAGTAGTATCTCACAGAACACTGAAGCTTTCTTT.

The V and J genes are TRBV5-6 and TRBJ2-1; TRBD2 is a possible D gene (5 bases). The CDR3 runs 13 residues. Per the germline V gene, CDR1 is SGHDT and CDR2 is YYEEEE. V was trimmed by 0 bases and J by 6 bases, leaving 7 bases between them. CDR3 nucleotide sequence: TGTGCCAGCAGCTTGGGAGGGCCCAATGAGCAGTTCTTC. This codes for CASSLGGPNEQFF.

V usage is TRBV7-8 and J usage is TRBJ2-7; 9 nucleotides line up with TRBD2. Unmatched junction bases numbered 3, after V lost 3 bases and J lost 3 bases. Germline CDR1 is SGHVS and CDR2 is FQNEAQ. This CDR3 has 14 amino acids. The CDR3 DNA sequence: TGTGCCAGCAGCTTCTTAGCGGGAGACTACGAGCAGTACTTC. Its translation: CASSFLAGDYEQYF.

The chain uses TRBV6-5 and TRBJ2-2; D may be TRBD1 or TRBD2 (5 bases each). There are 13 residues in the CDR3. Germline CDR1 MNHEY, CDR2 SVGAGI. CDR3 loop: CVSGALNTGELFF. As DNA, the CDR3 is TGTGTCTCCGGGGCCTTGAACACCGGGGAGCTGTTTTTT.

The chain has TRBV7-8 and TRBJ2-7, with 8 bases fitting TRBD1. The CDR3 runs to 16 residues. Trimming took 5 bases from V and 4 from J; bases not matched to a gene: 13. Germline-derived CDR1 and CDR2 are SGHVS and FQNEAQ. This chain's CDR3 is CASSGGGQAPPYEQYF. DNA of the CDR3: TGTGCCAGCAGCGGAGGGGGACAGGCACCCCCGTACGAGCAGTACTTC.

The chain has TRBV13 and TRBJ2-7, with 12 nucleotides matching TRBD2. The CDR3 is 13 residues long. The junction had 3 bases not matched to a gene; V was cut back by 5 bases and J by 7 bases. CDR1 and CDR2 from the germline V gene are PRHDT and FYEKMQ (reference sequence). CDR3 in amino acids: CASSPGLAGEQYF. CDR3 sequence (DNA): TGTGCCAGCAGCCCCGGACTAGCGGGGGAGCAGTACTTC.

CDR3 DNA: TGTGCCAGCAGCTTAGCCAGGGCGGGCGAGCAGTACTTC. It codes for CASSLARAGEQYF. The chain recombines TRBV13 with TRBJ2-7; D assignment may be TRBD1 or TRBD2 (5 bases each). In germline, CDR1 is PRHDT, CDR2 FYEKMQ (reference sequence). The V end was cut by 1 base, the J end by 6 bases, with 10 bases between. CDR3 length: 13 residues.

The V gene is TRBV28, the J gene TRBJ2-4; 11 bases fit TRBD1. V lost 4 bases, J lost 6 bases, and 5 bases stayed unmatched. The CDR3 runs 15 residues. CDR1 and CDR2 (germline): MDHEN, SYDVKM. CDR3 protein: CASSYGTGGRNIQYF. The DNA of the CDR3 is TGTGCCAGCAGTTACGGGACAGGGGGAAGAAACATTCAGTACTTC.

This chain uses TRBV2 with TRBJ1-4; D is unresolved. The V end lost 6 bases, the J end lost 5 bases, and 13 bases lay between the germline ends. This CDR3 spans 14 amino acids. Germline V CDR1 and CDR2: SNHLY, FYNNEI. The CDR3 nucleotides read TGTGCCAGCAGGCAGGAAGATCTAAATGAAAAACTGTTTTTT. Translated, it gives CASRQEDLNEKLFF.